These 25 T cell receptor beta chains were all obtained from the same sample, sequenced in a study of technical replicates of blood from a handful of donors. TCRdb's copy holds only in-frame clones and misses some; the assay was immunoSEQ multiplex PCR. The top ten clones hold 0.41% of a sample with tens of thousands of clones, approximately 93% of them seen once. Source material: T cells isolated from PBMCs. The origin of the receptors is a human donor in good health.

The chain recombines TRBV9 with TRBJ2-5; 10 nucleotides line up with TRBD2. This CDR3 has 17 residues. The J segment lost 3 bases and the V segment lost 0 bases, leaving 8 bases of the junction unmatched. Per the germline V gene, CDR1 is SGDLS and CDR2 is YYNGEE. The CDR3 loop reads CASSVGVRLAGEETQYF. The CDR3 DNA sequence: TGTGCCAGCAGCGTAGGGGTGCGGCTAGCGGGAGAAGAGACCCAGTACTTC. Supplemented by reference TRBV9 and TRBJ2-5, the full variable domain reads DSGVTQTPKHLITATGQRVTLRCSPRSGDLSVYWYQQSLDQGLQFLIQYYNGEERAKGNILERFSAQQFPDLHSELNLSSLELGDSALYFCASSVGVRLAGEETQYFGPGTRLLVL.

This chain links TRBV7-3 with TRBJ2-7; unclear D gene. V dropped 2 bases and J dropped 7 bases, with 12 bases sitting between them. The CDR3 covers 13 residues. Germline CDR1 and CDR2: SGHTA and FQGTGA. Here the CDR3 reads CASSLGPEREQYF. The CDR3 DNA is TGTGCCAGCAGCTTAGGGCCGGAAAGGGAGCAGTACTTC. The variable domain in full, completed from reference TRBV7-3 and TRBJ2-7, reads GAGVSQTPSNKVTEKGKYVELRCDPISGHTALYWYRQSLGQGPEFLIYFQGTGAADDSGLPNDRFFAVRPEGSVSTLKIQRTERGDSAVYLCASSLGPEREQYFGPGTRLTVT.

V and J are TRBV9 and TRBJ2-2, with a weak D call TRBD2 (6 bases). Germline CDR1 is SGDLS and CDR2 is YYNGEE. Trimming stripped 3 bases from V and 7 bases from J, with 16 bases between. CDR3 length equals 15 residues. CDR3 DNA sequence: TGTGCCAGCAGCGATGCTCCGGGAGTTTACGGGGAGCTGTTTTTT. It is translated as CASSDAPGVYGELFF. The entire variable domain, with the rest obtained from reference TRBV9 and TRBJ2-2, is as follows: DSGVTQTPKHLITATGQRVTLRCSPRSGDLSVYWYQQSLDQGLQFLIQYYNGEERAKGNILERFSAQQFPDLHSELNLSSLELGDSALYFCASSDAPGVYGELFFGEGSRLTVL.

J is TRBJ2-3 and V is TRBV2; the match to TRBD1 covers 10 bases. The CDR3 length is 14 residues. Trimming cost V 9 bases and J 2 bases; bases outside gene matches: 5. Germline V CDR1 and CDR2: SNHLY, FYNNEI. The CDR3 DNA reads TGTGCCAGGAGGACAGGGGGTTCCACAGATACGCAGTATTTT. It is translated as CARRTGGSTDTQYF.

This chain joins TRBV28 and TRBJ2-7; D is perhaps TRBD1 (7 bases). The length of the CDR3 is 14 residues. The germline V gene has CDR1 MDHEN and CDR2 SYDVKM. V was pared by 8 bases and J by 6 bases, with 20 bases between. As DNA, the CDR3 is TGTGCCAGCGGTATCGACAGGGAGGAAACCGAGCAGTACTTC. This sequence encodes CASGIDREETEQYF.

This chain uses TRBV7-9 with TRBJ1-2; TRBD1 matches at 8 bases. The germline V gene has CDR1 SEHNR and CDR2 FQNEAQ (reference sequence). Trimming removed 5 bases from V and 6 bases from J; junction bases left unmatched: 8. The CDR3 loop spans 14 amino acids. Here the CDR3 reads CASSLGQGFHGYTF. CDR3 nucleotides: TGTGCCAGCAGCCTCGGACAGGGATTTCATGGCTACACCTTC.

This sequence joins TRBV5-1 and TRBJ2-1, with a weak D call TRBD1 (6 bases). V lost 4 bases and J lost 7, with 9 bases in between. Germline lookup yields CDR1 SGHRS and CDR2 YFSETQ. The CDR3 is 12 residues long. CDR3 bases: TGCGCCAGCAGCCCGGACAGAAATGAGCAGTTCTTC. Its translation is CASSPDRNEQFF. The full variable domain, completed using reference TRBV5-1 and TRBJ2-1, is KAGVTQTPRYLIKTRGQQVTLSCSPISGHRSVSWYQQTPGQGLQFLFEYFSETQRNKGNFPGRFSGRQFSNSRSEMNVSTLELGDSALYLCASSPDRNEQFFGPGTRLTVL.

This chain uses TRBV4-3 with TRBJ2-1; possibly TRBD2 for D (6 bases). The CDR3 runs 14 residues. V shed 0 bases and J shed 9 bases, with 12 bases lying between them. The germline CDR1 and CDR2 sequences are LGHNA and YSLEER. The CDR3, as DNA: TGCGCCAGCAGCCAAGATGGGGGGACGGGTGAGCAGTTCTTC. Translated, it gives CASSQDGGTGEQFF.

The J gene is TRBJ2-3, the V gene TRBV5-4, with 12 bases identical to TRBD2. CDR1 and CDR2 from the germline V gene are SGHNT and YYREEE (reference sequence). The V gene end was trimmed by 4 bases and the J gene end by 8 bases; junction bases not matched to a gene: 8. This CDR3 contains 15 residues. The CDR3 sequence: CASSATSGSASTQYF. Here the CDR3 DNA reads TGTGCCAGCAGCGCGACTAGCGGGAGTGCAAGTACGCAGTATTTT.

The chain recombines TRBV27 with TRBJ1-5; 9 positions agree with TRBD1. Germline V gives CDR1 MNHEY, CDR2 SMNVEV (reference sequence). V gave up 1 base and J gave up 6 bases; unmatched junction bases: 4. The CDR3 loop spans 15 amino acids. The CDR3 sequence is CASSLYRGLSQPQHF. The CDR3 bases are TGTGCCAGCAGTTTATACAGGGGGCTGAGTCAGCCCCAGCATTTT.

The chain has TRBV28 and TRBJ1-5; D is perhaps TRBD1 (6 bases). The CDR3 contains 15 residues. Trimming removed 5 bases from V and 1 base from J, with 12 bases in between. Germline V gene data show CDR1 as MDHEN and CDR2 as SYDVKM. The CDR3 DNA is TGTGCCAGCAGTGTAGGGGGTAGAAGCAATCAGCCCCAGCATTTT. This translates into CASSVGGRSNQPQHF.

The chain has TRBV10-3 and TRBJ1-1; 8 bases fit TRBD1. Trimming removed 6 bases from V and 0 bases from J; junction bases left unmatched: 3. The CDR3 consists of 14 residues. CDR1 and CDR2 from the germline V gene are ENHRY and SYGVKD. This CDR3 is CAISIRGLNTEAFF. CDR3 bases: TGTGCCATCAGCATCAGGGGGCTGAACACTGAAGCTTTCTTT.

This rearrangement joins TRBV6-6 to TRBJ2-3, with a possible D match to TRBD2 (5 bases). This CDR3 comprises 14 residues. CDR1 is MNHNY and CDR2 is SVGAGI in the germline V gene (reference sequence). With 4 bases removed from V and 8 bases from J, the gap between germline ends came to 16 bases. The CDR3 nucleotides are TGTGCCAGCAGTTCAGATACTAATGCGGGTACGCAGTATTTT. This translates into CASSSDTNAGTQYF.

This clone was recorded once. This chain uses TRBV6-6 with TRBJ2-7, with TRBD2 as a possible D gene (6 bases). Trimming stripped 5 bases from V and 2 bases from J, with 16 bases between. There are 15 residues in the CDR3. From germline, CDR1 is MNHNY and CDR2 SVGAGI (reference sequence). This chain's CDR3 is CASSTGTHQPYEQYF. In DNA form, the CDR3 reads TGTGCCAGCAGTACCGGGACTCACCAGCCCTACGAGCAGTACTTC.

The V and J genes are TRBV7-2 and TRBJ2-7; a possible D gene is TRBD2 (6 bases). Per germline, CDR1 SGHTA and CDR2 FQGNSA. The V and J ends lost 8 bases and 5 bases respectively, with 13 bases between them. The CDR3 runs 12 residues. The DNA of the CDR3 is TGTGCCAGCGCCAGGGAGGTCAACGAGCAGTACTTC. Translation gives CASAREVNEQYF.

The chain joins TRBV13 to TRBJ2-2; D unclear. The CDR3 has 14 amino acids. The germline V gene has CDR1 PRHDT and CDR2 FYEKMQ (reference sequence). The V end lost 0 bases, the J end lost 7 bases, and 9 bases lay between the germline ends. As DNA, the CDR3 is TGTGCCAGCAGCTTAGGCCCCAGAGGCGGGGAGCTGTTTTTT. This gives the protein CASSLGPRGGELFF.

The gene calls are TRBV10-2 and TRBJ2-7, with 8 bases fitting TRBD2. The CDR3 length is 16 residues. Germline V lookup: CDR1 WSHSY, CDR2 SAAADI. Unmatched junction bases numbered 7, after V lost 3 bases and J lost 0 bases. The CDR3 is CASSDFISGVSYEQYF. CDR3 nucleotide sequence: TGCGCCAGCAGTGATTTTATTAGCGGGGTCTCCTACGAGCAGTACTTC.

This sequence joins TRBV19 and TRBJ2-5; TRBD1 matches at 8 bases. Germline V gene lookup returns CDR1 LNHDA and CDR2 SQIVND (reference sequence). The CDR3 covers 16 residues. The V segment lost 1 base and the J segment 2 bases; nucleotides outside the gene matches: 6. The CDR3 nucleotides read TGTGCCAGTAGTATAGGGAGGACAGGGATACAAGAGACCCAGTACTTC. This gives the protein CASSIGRTGIQETQYF.

The chain couples TRBV7-3 to TRBJ2-6; a possible D gene is TRBD1 (5 bases). Looked up from germline, CDR1 is SGHTA and CDR2 is FQGTGA. V lost 5 bases, J lost 2 bases, and 7 bases lay in between. The CDR3 runs to 14 residues. For the CDR3, the DNA is TGTGCCAGCAGCGCAGGGCCTGGGGCCAACGTCCTGACTTTC. Translation gives CASSAGPGANVLTF.

The rearrangement uses TRBV2 and TRBJ1-2; TRBD1 might be the D (5 bases). Germline V gene lookup returns CDR1 SNHLY and CDR2 FYNNEI. The CDR3 totals 15 residues. Trimming shortened V by 1 base and J by 5 bases, and 14 bases separated the two germline ends. This chain's CDR3 is CASSEGEGSPYGYTF. The CDR3 nucleotides are TGTGCCAGCAGTGAAGGGGAGGGGTCCCCGTATGGCTACACCTTC.

The chain combines TRBV10-3 with TRBJ1-1, with D tentatively TRBD1 (5 bases). CDR3 length: 14 amino acids. Germline V gives CDR1 ENHRY, CDR2 SYGVKD. The V end lost 7 bases, the J end lost 4 bases, and 16 bases lay between the germline ends. The CDR3 spells CAITRGWAGTEAFF. In DNA form, the CDR3 reads TGTGCCATCACTCGGGGGTGGGCTGGCACTGAAGCTTTCTTT.

The gene calls are TRBV19 and TRBJ1-1; tentative D call: TRBD1 (5 bases). V was cut by 0 bases and J by 3 bases, with 14 bases left in between. Germline V gives CDR1 LNHDA, CDR2 SQIVND (reference sequence). The CDR3 runs 16 residues. CDR3 nucleotide sequence: TGTGCCAGTAGTATAGATCCTTCAGGGTTGGACACTGAAGCTTTCTTT. It encodes CASSIDPSGLDTEAFF.

V usage is TRBV15 and J usage is TRBJ2-2; D perhaps matches TRBD2 (6 bases). V shed 5 bases and J shed 5 bases, with 15 bases lying between them. Germline values: CDR1 LNHNV, CDR2 YYDKDF (reference sequence). The CDR3 totals 15 residues. CDR3 loop: CATSWSSVVTGELFF. The CDR3 nucleotides read TGTGCCACCAGCTGGTCTAGCGTCGTTACCGGGGAGCTGTTTTTT.

The V gene is TRBV19, the J gene TRBJ2-7; D not resolved. CDR3 size: 16 residues. V lost 5 bases and J lost 3, with 20 bases in between. Germline-derived CDR1 and CDR2 are LNHDA and SQIVND (reference sequence). The CDR3 DNA reads TGTGCCAGTAGTGCCTCCTTGGAGAGGCGCCACTACGAGCAGTACTTC. Translation gives CASSASLERRHYEQYF.

This clone was recorded only once. CDR3 DNA: TGTGCCAGCTCAACTACAGGGAACACTGAAGCTTTCTTT. Amino acids: CASSTTGNTEAFF. The chain links TRBV18 to TRBJ1-1; D might be TRBD1 (5 bases). The germline V gene encodes CDR1 KGHSH and CDR2 LQKENI. This CDR3 is built from 13 residues. The V and J ends lost 5 bases and 1 base respectively, with 8 bases between them. The whole variable domain, filled in from reference TRBV18 and TRBJ1-1, reads NAGVMQNPRHLVRRRGQEARLRCSPMKGHSHVYWYRQLPEEGLKFMVYLQKENIIDESGMPKERFSAEFPKEGPSILRIQQVVRGDSAAYFCASSTTGNTEAFFGQGTRLTVV.